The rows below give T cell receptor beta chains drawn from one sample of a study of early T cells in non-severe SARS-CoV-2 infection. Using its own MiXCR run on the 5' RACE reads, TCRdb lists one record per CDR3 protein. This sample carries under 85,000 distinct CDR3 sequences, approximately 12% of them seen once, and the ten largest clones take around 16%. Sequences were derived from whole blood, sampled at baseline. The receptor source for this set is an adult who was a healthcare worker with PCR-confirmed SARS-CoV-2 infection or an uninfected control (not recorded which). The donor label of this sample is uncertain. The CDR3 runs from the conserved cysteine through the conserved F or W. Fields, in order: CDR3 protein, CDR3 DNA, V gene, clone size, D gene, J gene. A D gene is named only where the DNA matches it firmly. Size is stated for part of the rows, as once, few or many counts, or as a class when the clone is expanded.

cdr3_aa: CASSDRNTGELFF
cdr3_nt: TGTGCCAGCAGTGACCGGAACACCGGGGAGCTGTTTTTT
v_call: TRBV6-4
clone_size: few
d_call: .
j_call: TRBJ2-2

cdr3_aa: CASSYGLAGIQYF
cdr3_nt: TGTGCCAGCAGTTACGGCCTGGCCGGCATTCAGTACTTC
v_call: TRBV6-2/TRBV6-3
clone_size: .
d_call: .
j_call: TRBJ2-4

cdr3_aa: CATSREGGSGYGYTF
cdr3_nt: TGTGCCACCAGCAGAGAGGGCGGGTCTGGCTATGGCTACACCTTC
v_call: TRBV15
clone_size: few
d_call: .
j_call: TRBJ1-2

cdr3_aa: CASRRGSYEQYF
cdr3_nt: TGTGCCAGCAGGCGGGGCTCCTACGAGCAGTACTTC
v_call: TRBV7-9
clone_size: many
d_call: .
j_call: TRBJ2-7

cdr3_aa: CASSLTGAPLGEQYF
cdr3_nt: TGTGCCAGCAGCTTGACAGGGGCCCCCTTGGGCGAGCAGTACTTC
v_call: TRBV7-9
clone_size: .
d_call: TRBD1
j_call: TRBJ2-7

cdr3_aa: CASSQEVGGPTGELFF
cdr3_nt: TGTGCCAGCAGCCAAGAGGTGGGAGGGCCCACTGGGGAGCTGTTTTTT
v_call: TRBV3-1
clone_size: many
d_call: TRBD2
j_call: TRBJ2-2

cdr3_aa: CASTRGQGEQYF
cdr3_nt: TGTGCCAGCACCAGGGGGCAAGGCGAGCAGTACTTC
v_call: TRBV6-2/TRBV6-3
clone_size: .
d_call: TRBD1
j_call: TRBJ2-7

cdr3_aa: CASRQPGGSGYGYTF
cdr3_nt: TGTGCCAGCAGACAACCAGGGGGCTCTGGCTATGGCTACACCTTC
v_call: TRBV6-2/TRBV6-3
clone_size: .
d_call: TRBD1
j_call: TRBJ1-2

cdr3_aa: CASSFLAGGQADTQYF
cdr3_nt: TGTGCCAGCAGCTTTTTAGCGGGAGGACAGGCAGATACGCAGTATTTT
v_call: TRBV5-6
clone_size: .
d_call: TRBD2
j_call: TRBJ2-3

cdr3_aa: CASSSDYSNQPQHF
cdr3_nt: TGTGCCAGCAGCTCGGACTATAGCAATCAGCCCCAGCATTTT
v_call: TRBV7-9
clone_size: .
d_call: .
j_call: TRBJ1-5

cdr3_aa: CASNTRLPYNEQFF
cdr3_nt: TGTGCCAGCAATACTAGGTTGCCCTACAATGAGCAGTTCTTC
v_call: TRBV2
clone_size: many
d_call: .
j_call: TRBJ2-1

cdr3_aa: CASSLGELYEQYF
cdr3_nt: TGTGCCAGCAGCTTAGGGGAGCTCTACGAGCAGTACTTC
v_call: TRBV7-6
clone_size: .
d_call: .
j_call: TRBJ2-7

cdr3_aa: CASSLRQYNSPLHF
cdr3_nt: TGTGCCAGCAGTTTAAGACAGTATAATTCACCCCTCCACTTT
v_call: TRBV27
clone_size: .
d_call: .
j_call: TRBJ1-6